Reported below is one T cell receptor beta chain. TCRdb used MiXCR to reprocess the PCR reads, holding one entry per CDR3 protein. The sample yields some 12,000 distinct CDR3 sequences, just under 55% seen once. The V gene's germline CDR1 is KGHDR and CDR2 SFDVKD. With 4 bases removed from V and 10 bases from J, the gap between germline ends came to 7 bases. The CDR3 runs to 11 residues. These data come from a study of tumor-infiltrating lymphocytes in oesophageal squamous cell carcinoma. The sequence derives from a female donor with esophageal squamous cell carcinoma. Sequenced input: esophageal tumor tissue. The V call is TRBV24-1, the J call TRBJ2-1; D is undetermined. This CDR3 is CATSEGSEQFF. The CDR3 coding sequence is TGTGCCACCAGTGAGGGTAGCGAGCAGTTCTTC.